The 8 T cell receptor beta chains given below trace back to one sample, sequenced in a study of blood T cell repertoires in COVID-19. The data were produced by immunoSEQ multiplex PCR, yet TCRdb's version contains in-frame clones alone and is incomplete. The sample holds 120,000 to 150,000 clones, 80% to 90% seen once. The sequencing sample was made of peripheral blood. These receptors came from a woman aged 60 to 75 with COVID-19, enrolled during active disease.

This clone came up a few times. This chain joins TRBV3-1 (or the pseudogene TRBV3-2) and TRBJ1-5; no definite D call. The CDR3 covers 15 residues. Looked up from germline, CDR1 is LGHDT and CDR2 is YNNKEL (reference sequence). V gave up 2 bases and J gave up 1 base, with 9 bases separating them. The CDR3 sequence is CASSQRLGSNQPQHF. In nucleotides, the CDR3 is TGTGCCAGCAGCCAACGACTCGGGAGCAATCAGCCCCAGCATTTT.

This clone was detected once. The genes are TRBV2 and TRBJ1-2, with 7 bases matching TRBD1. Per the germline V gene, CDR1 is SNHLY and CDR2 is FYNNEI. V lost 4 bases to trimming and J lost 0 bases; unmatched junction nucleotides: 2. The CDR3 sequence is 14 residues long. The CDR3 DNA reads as TGTGCCAGCAGTGTAGGACAGGCTAACTATGGCTACACCTTC. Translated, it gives CASSVGQANYGYTF.

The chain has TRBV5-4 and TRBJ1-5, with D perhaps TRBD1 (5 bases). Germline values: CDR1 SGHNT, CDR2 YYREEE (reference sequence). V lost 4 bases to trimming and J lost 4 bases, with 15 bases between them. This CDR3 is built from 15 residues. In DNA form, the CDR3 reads TGTGCCAGCAGCAACGGGGGGGATAGGAATCAGCCCCAGCATTTT. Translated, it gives CASSNGGDRNQPQHF. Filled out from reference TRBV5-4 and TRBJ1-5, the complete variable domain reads ETGVTQSPTHLIKTRGQQVTLRCSSQSGHNTVSWYQQALGQGPQFIFQYYREEENGRGNFPPRFSGLQFPNYSSELNVNALELDDSALYLCASSNGGDRNQPQHFGDGTRLSIL.

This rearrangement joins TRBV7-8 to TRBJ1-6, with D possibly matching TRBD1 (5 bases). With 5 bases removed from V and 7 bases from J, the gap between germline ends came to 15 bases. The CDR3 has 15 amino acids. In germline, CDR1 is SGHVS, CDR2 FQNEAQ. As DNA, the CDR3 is TGTGCCAGCAGCACAGGACCAACGAAAAATTCACCCCTCCACTTT. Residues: CASSTGPTKNSPLHF.

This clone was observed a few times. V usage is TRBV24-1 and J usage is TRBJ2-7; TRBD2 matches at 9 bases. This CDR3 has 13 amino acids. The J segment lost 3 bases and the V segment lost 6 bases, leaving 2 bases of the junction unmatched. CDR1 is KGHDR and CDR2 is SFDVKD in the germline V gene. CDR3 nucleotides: TGTGCCACCAGTAATAGCGGGGGCTACGAGCAGTACTTC. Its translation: CATSNSGGYEQYF.

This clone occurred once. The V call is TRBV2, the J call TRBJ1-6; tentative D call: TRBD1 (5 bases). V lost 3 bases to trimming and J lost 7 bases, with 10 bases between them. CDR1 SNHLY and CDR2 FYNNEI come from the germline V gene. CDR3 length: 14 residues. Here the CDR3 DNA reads TGTGCCAGCAGTGACAGGGTCGGAAATTCACCCCTCCACTTT. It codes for CASSDRVGNSPLHF.

CDR3 protein: CASSLDPEGRGQSAFF. CDR3 coding DNA: TGTGCCAGCAGCTTAGATCCGGAGGGCAGGGGGCAATCAGCTTTCTTT. J is TRBJ1-1 and V is TRBV11-2, with TRBD1 identical over 8 bases. CDR3 length equals 16 residues. Germline V gene lookup returns CDR1 SGHAT and CDR2 FQNNGV. J lost 10 bases, V lost 0 bases, and 13 bases had no gene match.

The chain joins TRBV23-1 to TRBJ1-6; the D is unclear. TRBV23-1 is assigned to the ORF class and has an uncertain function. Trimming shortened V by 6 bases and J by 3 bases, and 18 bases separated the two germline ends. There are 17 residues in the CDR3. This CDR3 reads CASSQILEAYYNSPLHF. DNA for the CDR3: TGCGCCAGCAGCCAAATACTAGAAGCCTACTATAATTCACCCCTCCACTTT.